This TCR beta chain was documented in a study of circulating and synovial CD4+ cells in juvenile arthritis. Patients with active juvenile idiopathic arthritis donated these samples. Clones were read by immunoSEQ multiplex PCR, and TCRdb kept only the in-frame ones, dropping some. The table lists about 33,000 clones, roughly 96% of them singletons. Points from the study as a whole: CPL and bulk CD4 samples differed at least tenfold in T cell genomes. Overlap with synovium rose as more T cells were sequenced.

Regarding this clone: Its antigen is not known.

CDR1 is SGHVS, CDR2 FQNEAQ, per germline. CDR3 length: 12 amino acids. After removal of 8 bases from V and 8 bases from J, the junction contained 6 bases not matched to a gene. The receptor was derived from a human donor with juvenile idiopathic arthritis. The chain uses TRBV7-8 and TRBJ1-2; TRBD1 agrees at 9 bases. The sequencing input was CD4+ T cells from blood. CDR3 in amino acids: CASGGDRVGYTF. CDR3 nucleotide sequence: TGTGCCAGCGGGGGGGACAGGGTCGGCTACACCTTC.